This entry lists 12 T cell receptor beta chains sequenced from one sample in a study of monozygotic twins with cystic fibrosis. This table comes from immunoSEQ multiplex PCR, and its TCRdb copy is limited to in-frame clones, with some not included. The repertoire holds some 10,000 clones, with 70% to 90% as singletons. Sequenced input: blood. These receptors were collected from a man aged 18 to 29 with cystic fibrosis.

The chain joins TRBV28 to TRBJ1-4; no firm D call. Germline V gives CDR1 MDHEN, CDR2 SYDVKM. V lost 8 bases to trimming and J lost 3 bases, with 10 bases between them. The CDR3 spans 13 residues. The CDR3 coding sequence is TGTGCCAGCGGACCTCGAGCTAATGAAAAACTGTTTTTT. This gives the protein CASGPRANEKLFF.

The chain combines TRBV7-2 with TRBJ1-6; TRBD1 might be the D (5 bases). The CDR3 spans 16 residues. The ends were cut back, 5 bases at V and 2 bases at J, with 13 bases in the middle. Germline lookup yields CDR1 SGHTA and CDR2 FQGNSA. The CDR3 spells CASSPSMGAYNSPLHF. CDR3 sequence (DNA): TGTGCCAGCAGCCCGTCCATGGGGGCCTATAATTCACCCCTCCACTTT.

The chain recombines TRBV29-1 with TRBJ2-2, with D tentatively TRBD1 (6 bases). In germline, CDR1 is SQVTM, CDR2 ANQGSEA. Trimming left V 6 bases short and J 1 base short, with 6 bases between. This CDR3 spans 12 amino acids. This CDR3 reads CSVGQNTGELFF. As DNA, the CDR3 is TGCAGCGTGGGACAGAACACCGGGGAGCTGTTTTTT.

The genes are TRBV2 and TRBJ2-7; 7 bases fit TRBD1. The CDR3 loop spans 12 amino acids. Per germline, CDR1 SNHLY and CDR2 FYNNEI. The V gene end was trimmed by 5 bases and the J gene end by 6 bases; junction bases not matched to a gene: 4. CDR3 amino acids: CASSNDRAEQYF. The CDR3 region has the DNA TGTGCCAGCAGTAACGACAGGGCCGAGCAGTACTTC.

The chain uses TRBV28 and TRBJ2-7; possibly TRBD1 or TRBD2 for D (6 bases each). The germline gives CDR1 MDHEN, CDR2 SYDVKM. CDR3 length: 13 amino acids. The germline V and J ends were trimmed by 7 bases and 4 bases, with 14 bases remaining between them. The CDR3 DNA is TGTGCCAGCATATATTCGGGGGCTTACGAGCAGTACTTC. Encoded protein: CASIYSGAYEQYF.

The chain carries TRBV10-3 and TRBJ2-5, with D possibly being TRBD1 (6 bases). The DNA end is more similar to TRBJ2-7, so the J call may be wrong. The CDR3 is made up of 13 amino acids. The V gene's germline CDR1 is ENHRY and CDR2 SYGVKD. This CDR3 reads CAISEGQSYEQYF. The CDR3 nucleotides read TGTGCCATCAGTGAGGGACAGTCCTACGAGCAGTACTTC.

The gene calls are TRBV27 and TRBJ2-3; 8 nucleotides align to TRBD2. V trimming: 6 bases; J trimming: 1 base; junction bases outside the gene matches: 15. CDR1 and CDR2 (germline): MNHEY, SMNVEV (reference sequence). The CDR3 sequence is 18 residues long. The CDR3 is CASSQLYDKLAGTDTQYF. DNA for the CDR3: TGTGCCAGCAGCCAACTCTACGATAAACTAGCGGGCACAGATACGCAGTATTTT.

V is TRBV5-6 and J is TRBJ2-1; no definite D call. Trimming took off 0 bases at V and 8 bases at J, with 3 bases between the two ends. This CDR3 is built from 11 residues. The germline CDR1 and CDR2 sequences are SGHDT and YYEEEE. CDR3 coding DNA: TGTGCCAGCAGCTTGGTTGATGAGCAGTTCTTC. Translating gives CASSLVDEQFF. Full variable domain (rest looked up from reference TRBV5-6 and TRBJ2-1): DAGVTQSPTHLIKTRGQQVTLRCSPKSGHDTVSWYQQALGQGPQFIFQYYEEEERQRGNFPDRFSGHQFPNYSSELNVNALLLGDSALYLCASSLVDEQFFGPGTRLTVL.

This chain links TRBV7-9 with TRBJ1-1, with 10 nucleotides matching TRBD1. Germline V CDR1 and CDR2: SEHNR, FQNEAQ (reference sequence). The CDR3 runs to 15 residues. V lost 5 bases and J lost 3; bases outside the gene matches: 6. CDR3: CASSPGTGADTEAFF. The CDR3 DNA reads TGTGCCAGCAGCCCTGGGACAGGGGCGGACACTGAAGCTTTCTTT.

The sample holds a few counts of this clone. The rearrangement joins TRBV19 to TRBJ2-2, with TRBD2 matching over 10 bases. This CDR3 region has 20 residues. Trimming at V came to 6 bases and at J to 0 bases, leaving 16 bases not matched to a gene. The germline V gene encodes CDR1 LNHDA and CDR2 SQIVND (reference sequence). The CDR3 loop reads CASSIYPRLAGSANTGELFF. CDR3 sequence (DNA): TGTGCCAGTAGCATTTACCCGAGACTAGCGGGTTCCGCGAACACCGGGGAGCTGTTTTTT.

This sequence joins TRBV6-5 and TRBJ1-2; D is perhaps TRBD1 (6 bases). Germline CDR1 and CDR2: MNHEY and SVGAGI. V was shortened by 7 bases and J by 4 bases, with 16 bases between the two germline ends. There are 14 residues in the CDR3. The CDR3 reads CASTQGGGSYGYTF. CDR3 DNA: TGTGCCAGCACCCAGGGAGGGGGGAGCTATGGCTACACCTTC.

The chain combines TRBV9 with TRBJ2-3; D is perhaps TRBD1 or TRBD2 (6 bases each). V was cut by 0 bases and J by 5 bases, with 13 bases left in between. This CDR3 spans 15 amino acids. The V gene's germline CDR1 is SGDLS and CDR2 YYNGEE. CDR3 sequence: CASSVGGALGDTQYF. In DNA form, the CDR3 reads TGTGCCAGCAGCGTAGGGGGGGCGCTGGGAGATACGCAGTATTTT.